This TCR beta chain was sequenced for a study of CD8 T cells in ankylosing spondylitis. The CDR3 is 15 amino acids. V was clipped by 7 bases and J by 3 bases, with 16 bases between them. Using quantitative 5'-RACE with molecular barcodes, the authors made TCR beta libraries. TCRdb analysed the 5' RACE reads with MiXCR anew, one entry per CDR3 protein. The data show some 130,000 distinct CDR3 sequences, 7.3% seen once. There are many counts of this clonotype. This clonotype originated in a female donor with ankylosing spondylitis or in good health (not recorded which). The sequencing sample was made of blood, either unsorted or a sorted T cell fraction (not recorded which). The rearrangement joins TRBV12-3 or TRBV12-4 to TRBJ2-1, with D perhaps matching TRBD1 (6 bases). The CDR3 DNA follows: TGTGCCAGCACCCCCACCAAGGGGGTCTACAATGAGCAGTTCTTC. It specifies CASTPTKGVYNEQFF.